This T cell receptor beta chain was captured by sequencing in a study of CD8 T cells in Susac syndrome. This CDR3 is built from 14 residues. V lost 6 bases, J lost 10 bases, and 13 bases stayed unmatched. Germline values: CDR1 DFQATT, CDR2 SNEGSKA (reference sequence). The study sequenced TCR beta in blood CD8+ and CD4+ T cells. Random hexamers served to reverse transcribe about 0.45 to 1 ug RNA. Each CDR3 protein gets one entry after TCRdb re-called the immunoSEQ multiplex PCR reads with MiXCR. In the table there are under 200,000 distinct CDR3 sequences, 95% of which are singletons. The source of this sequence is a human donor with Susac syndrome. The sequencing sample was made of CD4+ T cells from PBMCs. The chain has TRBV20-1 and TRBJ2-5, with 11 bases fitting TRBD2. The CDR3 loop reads CSALLAGDPWGQYF. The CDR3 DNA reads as TGCAGTGCGCTACTAGCGGGGGACCCCTGGGGCCAGTACTTC.